Shown below are 25 T cell receptor beta chains from a single sample sequenced in a study of CD8 T cells in Susac syndrome (dated by TCRdb to the late 2010s). The protocol used for the library was the immunoSEQ multiplex PCR assay. RNA was extracted using the RNeasy kit, and about 0.5 to 1 microgram was reverse transcribed with random hexamers. TCRdb redid the processing of the public reads, applying fastp at Q25 and MiXCR, and retained in-frame beta chains. Every distinct CDR3 protein forms one entry, paired with its most common genes and DNA. The table for this sample lists under 200,000 distinct CDR3 sequences; 94% of them were counted only once. 0.12% of the sample rests with the top ten. The sample taken for sequencing was CD4+ T cells from PBMCs. The receptors derive from a human donor with Susac syndrome.

The chain uses TRBV4-1 and TRBJ2-7; 7 bases map to TRBD1. After removal of 4 bases from V and 1 base from J, the junction contained 13 bases not matched to a gene. The V gene's germline CDR1 is MGHRA and CDR2 YSYEKL. This CDR3 comprises 17 residues. CDR3 in DNA: TGCGCCAGCAGCCCACAAACACCCAACAGGGGTTCCTACGAGCAGTACTTC. It specifies CASSPQTPNRGSYEQYF.

The chain has TRBV29-1 and TRBJ2-2, with no clear D. Trimming shortened V by 3 bases and J by 6 bases, and 5 bases separated the two germline ends. Germline V lookup: CDR1 SQVTM, CDR2 ANQGSEA. The CDR3 is made up of 11 amino acids. In DNA form, the CDR3 reads TGCAGCGTTGACAGGTCCGGGGAGCTGTTTTTT. It is translated as CSVDRSGELFF.

This clonotype was picked up one time. The V call is TRBV9, the J call TRBJ2-7; 11 bases line up with TRBD2. Germline loops: CDR1 SGDLS, CDR2 YYNGEE. CDR3 length equals 15 residues. Losses at the gene ends were 4 bases for V and 3 bases for J; bases not matched to a gene: 6. CDR3 in amino acids: CASSPLAGGNYEQYF. DNA of the CDR3: TGTGCCAGCAGCCCCTTAGCGGGGGGGAACTACGAGCAGTACTTC.

This clonotype was seen once. The chain couples TRBV7-2 to TRBJ2-5; D unresolved. The CDR3 runs to 12 residues. Trimming pared 2 bases from V and 5 bases from J, leaving 6 bases between. The germline V gene has CDR1 SGHTA and CDR2 FQGNSA. The chain's CDR3 is CASSLTRETQYF. Here the CDR3 DNA reads TGTGCCAGCAGCTTAACGAGGGAGACCCAGTACTTC.

This chain joins TRBV3-1 and TRBJ1-6; D gene ambiguous. CDR3 length: 16 amino acids. Deletions cut 0 bases from V and 3 bases from J, with 9 bases between. The germline V gene has CDR1 LGHDT and CDR2 YNNKEL (reference sequence). The CDR3 sequence is CASSQEAQIYNSPLHF. The CDR3 bases are TGTGCCAGCAGCCAAGAGGCCCAGATCTATAATTCACCCCTCCACTTT.

J is TRBJ2-7 and V is TRBV3-1; 9 bases fit TRBD2. Germline-derived CDR1 and CDR2 are LGHDT and YNNKEL (reference sequence). Germline trimming cut 4 bases from V and 6 bases from J; bases unmatched to any gene: 7. There are 14 residues in the CDR3. The CDR3, as DNA: TGTGCCAGCAGCCCCCCGGGACTAGCCTCCGAGCAGTACTTC. Residues: CASSPPGLASEQYF.

The J gene is TRBJ2-7, the V gene TRBV9; TRBD1 agrees at 7 bases. The length of the CDR3 is 13 residues. Germline CDR1 reads SGDLS; CDR2 reads YYNGEE. After removal of 8 bases from V and 3 bases from J, the junction contained 8 bases not matched to a gene. CDR3 in DNA: TGTGCCAGTTCAGGGGGTGGAAACTACGAGCAGTACTTC. Translation gives CASSGGGNYEQYF.

V and J are TRBV20-1 and TRBJ2-7; 10 bases map to TRBD1. The junction had 2 bases not matched to a gene; V was cut back by 1 base and J by 2 bases. The CDR3 extends over 14 amino acids. CDR1 and CDR2 from the germline V gene are DFQATT and SNEGSKA (reference sequence). The CDR3 region is CSARGQGATYEQYF. The DNA for the CDR3 is TGCAGTGCTAGAGGACAGGGGGCAACCTACGAGCAGTACTTC.

The V call is TRBV20-1, the J call TRBJ2-5; D is ambiguous. Germline values: CDR1 DFQATT, CDR2 SNEGSKA (reference sequence). This CDR3 has 13 amino acids. The V and J ends lost 0 bases and 3 bases respectively, with 8 bases between them. CDR3: CSAREGIKETQYF. CDR3 coding DNA: TGCAGTGCTAGAGAGGGCATCAAAGAGACCCAGTACTTC.

The rearrangement uses TRBV3-1 and TRBJ2-3, with D possibly TRBD2 on 6 matching bases. CDR3 size: 16 residues. The V gene lost 7 bases and the J gene lost 6 bases, with 23 bases spanning the gap. From germline, CDR1 is LGHDT and CDR2 YNNKEL (reference sequence). CDR3 nucleotide sequence: TGTGCCAGCACCCGACGGGACTCGCAACGCATGGATACGCAGTATTTT. Encoded protein: CASTRRDSQRMDTQYF.

The J gene is TRBJ2-7, the V gene TRBV20-1, with a weak D call TRBD1 (6 bases). Trimming removed 1 base at V and 12 bases at J, with 16 bases between. There are 12 residues in the CDR3. CDR1 and CDR2 from the germline V gene are DFQATT and SNEGSKA (reference sequence). This chain's CDR3 is CSARGPDSVRYF. Written as DNA, the CDR3 is TGCAGTGCTAGAGGTCCGGACAGTGTTAGGTACTTC.

The chain is built from TRBV20-1 and TRBJ2-5, with 7 bases matching TRBD2. The CDR3 extends over 15 amino acids. J lost 2 bases, V lost 3 bases, and 9 bases had no gene match. From germline, CDR1 is DFQATT and CDR2 SNEGSKA (reference sequence). CDR3 coding DNA: TGCAGTGCTAGTCCCCTAGCGGATGAACAAGAGACCCAGTACTTC. This sequence encodes CSASPLADEQETQYF.

The V call is TRBV3-1, the J call TRBJ2-7; 8 bases map to TRBD1. Germline loops: CDR1 LGHDT, CDR2 YNNKEL (reference sequence). Trimming at V came to 0 bases and at J to 7 bases, leaving 8 bases not matched to a gene. The CDR3 sequence is 15 residues long. The CDR3 coding sequence is TGTGCCAGCAGCCAAGACTTCTTCAGGGGGCGGGAGCAGTACTTC. It specifies CASSQDFFRGREQYF.

This clonotype appeared a few times. This chain connects TRBV6-1 to TRBJ2-5; weak D call: TRBD1 (5 bases). The V end was cut by 6 bases, the J end by 4 bases, with 18 bases between. The CDR3 consists of 15 residues. Germline lookup yields CDR1 MNHNS and CDR2 SASEGT. The CDR3 reads CASRKADTRGETQYF. For the CDR3, the DNA is TGTGCCAGCAGGAAGGCGGACACCCGAGGAGAGACCCAGTACTTC.

The V call is TRBV12-3 or TRBV12-4, the J call TRBJ2-2, with 11 bases identical to TRBD1. The V and J ends lost 6 bases and 5 bases, in that order; junction bases with no gene match: 11. The CDR3 is made up of 17 amino acids. CDR3 DNA: TGTGCCAGCAGCAGATTCACCGGGACAGGGGGTACCGGGGAGCTGTTTTTT. Protein product: CASSRFTGTGGTGELFF.

The J gene is TRBJ2-3, the V gene TRBV2, with 8 bases fitting TRBD2. CDR3 size: 15 residues. Germline CDR1 SNHLY, CDR2 FYNNEI. The V gene end was trimmed by 4 bases and the J gene end by 3 bases; junction bases not matched to a gene: 6. DNA for the CDR3: TGTGCCAGCAGTGTTCGGGGGGGAGGGACAGATACGCAGTATTTT. Its protein product is CASSVRGGGTDTQYF.

The rearrangement joins TRBV14 to TRBJ2-1; 10 bases map to TRBD1. There are 15 residues in the CDR3. V shed 1 base and J 9 bases; nucleotides not matched to a gene: 6. Germline CDR1 and CDR2: SGHDN and FVKESK. The CDR3 DNA reads as TGTGCCAGCAGCCAAGCGGGACAGGGGAAACGTGAGCAGTTCTTC. Translated, it gives CASSQAGQGKREQFF.

The V gene is TRBV15, the J gene TRBJ2-1, with 7 bases aligning to TRBD1. Per germline, CDR1 LNHNV and CDR2 YYDKDF (reference sequence). The CDR3 totals 14 residues. V shed 0 bases, J shed 7 bases, and the junction held 3 bases outside the gene matches. The DNA of the CDR3 is TGTGCCACCAGCAGAGAATCAGGGGGAAATGAGCAGTTCTTC. Translated: CATSRESGGNEQFF.

The genes are TRBV5-4 and TRBJ2-5; 15 bases are shared with TRBD2. V shed 3 bases and J 3 bases; nucleotides not matched to a gene: 0. CDR3 size: 15 residues. Germline CDR1 is SGHNT and CDR2 is YYREEE (reference sequence). The CDR3 nucleotides read TGTGCCAGCAGCTGGACTAGCGGGGGGGAAGAGACCCAGTACTTC. It translates to CASSWTSGGEETQYF.

The CDR3 nucleotides are TGTGCCAGCACCCCGTCGGCAGAAGAGACCCAGTACTTC. It is translated as CASTPSAEETQYF. The chain is built from TRBV6-6 and TRBJ2-5; D is unclear. Germline CDR1 reads MNHNY; CDR2 reads SVGAGI (reference sequence). This CDR3 is 13 amino acids long. Deletions cut 7 bases from V and 3 bases from J, with 12 bases between.

The V gene is TRBV18, the J gene TRBJ1-5; TRBD1 matches 7 bases. The CDR3 length is 18 residues. The germline gives CDR1 KGHSH, CDR2 LQKENI. After removal of 0 bases from V and 7 bases from J, the junction contained 15 bases not matched to a gene. The CDR3 nucleotides read TGTGCCAGCTCACCACCGTCAGGGACAGCCTCGATAGGCCAGCCCCAGCATTTT. This translates into CASSPPSGTASIGQPQHF. Variable domain in full (rest from reference TRBV18 and TRBJ1-5): NAGVMQNPRHLVRRRGQEARLRCSPMKGHSHVYWYRQLPEEGLKFMVYLQKENIIDESGMPKERFSAEFPKEGPSILRIQQVVRGDSAAYFCASSPPSGTASIGQPQHFGDGTRLSIL.

The chain is built from TRBV29-1 and TRBJ2-5; 7 nucleotides align to TRBD1. Germline V CDR1 and CDR2: SQVTM, ANQGSEA. The CDR3 has 13 amino acids. Unmatched junction bases numbered 4, after V lost 4 bases and J lost 2 bases. For the CDR3, the DNA is TGCAGCGTTGTCGGGACAGAGCAAGAGACCCAGTACTTC. Amino acids: CSVVGTEQETQYF.

The V and J genes are TRBV6-2 or TRBV6-3 and TRBJ2-5; D is unresolved. Trimming took 0 bases from V and 5 from J, leaving 13 bases between them. The germline gives CDR1 MNHEY, CDR2 SVGEGT. The CDR3 runs to 15 residues. The CDR3 here is CASSYSRQDGETQYF. Written as DNA, the CDR3 is TGTGCCAGCAGTTACTCGAGGCAGGACGGGGAGACCCAGTACTTC.

V and J are TRBV5-4 and TRBJ2-7, with D uncertain. Between the trimmed V and J ends, which lost 0 bases and 2 bases, there was a span of 9 bases. This CDR3 contains 14 residues. The germline V gene encodes CDR1 SGHNT and CDR2 YYREEE (reference sequence). CDR3 in DNA: TGTGCCAGCAGCTTGGACAGACCTGCCTACGAGCAGTACTTC. Translated: CASSLDRPAYEQYF.

The chain links TRBV20-1 to TRBJ2-5, with 9 bases identical to TRBD2. The CDR3 consists of 16 residues. Unmatched junction bases numbered 9, after V lost 1 base and J lost 3 bases. Germline V gene data show CDR1 as DFQATT and CDR2 as SNEGSKA (reference sequence). The chain's CDR3 is CSARAPAGGFKETQYF. DNA for the CDR3: TGCAGTGCTAGAGCCCCAGCGGGGGGATTTAAAGAGACCCAGTACTTC.